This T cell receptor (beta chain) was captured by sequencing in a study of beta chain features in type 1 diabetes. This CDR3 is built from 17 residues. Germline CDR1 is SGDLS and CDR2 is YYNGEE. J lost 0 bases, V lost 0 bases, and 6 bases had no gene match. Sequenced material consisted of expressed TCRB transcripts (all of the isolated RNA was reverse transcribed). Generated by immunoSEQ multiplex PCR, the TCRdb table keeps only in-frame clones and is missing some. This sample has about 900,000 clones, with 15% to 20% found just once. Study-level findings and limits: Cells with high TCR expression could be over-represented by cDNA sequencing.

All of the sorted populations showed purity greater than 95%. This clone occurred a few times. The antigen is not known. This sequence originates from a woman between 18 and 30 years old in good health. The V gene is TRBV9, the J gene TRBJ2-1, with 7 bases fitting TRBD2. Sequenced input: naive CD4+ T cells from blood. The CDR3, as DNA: TGTGCCAGCAGCGTAGCTAGCGGAACTTACTCCTACAATGAGCAGTTCTTC. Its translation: CASSVASGTYSYNEQFF.